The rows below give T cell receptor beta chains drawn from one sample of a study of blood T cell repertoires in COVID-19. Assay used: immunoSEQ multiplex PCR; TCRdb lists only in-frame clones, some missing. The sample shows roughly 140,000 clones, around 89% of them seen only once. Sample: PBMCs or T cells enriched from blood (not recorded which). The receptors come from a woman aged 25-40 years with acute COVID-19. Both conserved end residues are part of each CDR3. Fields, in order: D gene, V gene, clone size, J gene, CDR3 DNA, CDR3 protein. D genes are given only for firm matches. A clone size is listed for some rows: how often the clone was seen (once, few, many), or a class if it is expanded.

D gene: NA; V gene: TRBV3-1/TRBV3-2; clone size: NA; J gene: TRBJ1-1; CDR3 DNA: TGTGCCAGCAGCCCTCGTGGGGCAATGAACACTGAAGCTTTCTTT; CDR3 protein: CASSPRGAMNTEAFF
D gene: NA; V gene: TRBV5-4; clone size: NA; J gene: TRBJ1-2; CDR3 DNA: TGTGCCAGCAGCTTGAGGGAGGGATTCTATGGCTACACCTTC; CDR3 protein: CASSLREGFYGYTF
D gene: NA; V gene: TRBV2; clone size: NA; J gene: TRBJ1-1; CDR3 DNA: TGTGCCAGCAGTGTATCCGGGACACTAGAAGCTTTCTTT; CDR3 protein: CASSVSGTLEAFF
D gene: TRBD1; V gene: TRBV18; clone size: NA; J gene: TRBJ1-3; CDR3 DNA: TGTGCCAGCTCACCGACAGGGAACTCTGGAAACACCATATATTTT; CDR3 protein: CASSPTGNSGNTIYF
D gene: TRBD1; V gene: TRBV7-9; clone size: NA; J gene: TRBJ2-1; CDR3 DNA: TGTGCCAGCAGCTTAGGGACAGGGTCCCCTTACAATGAGCAGTTCTTC; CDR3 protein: CASSLGTGSPYNEQFF
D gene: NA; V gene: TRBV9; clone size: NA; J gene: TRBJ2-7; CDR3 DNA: TGTGCCAGCAGCGCCCTAGTTGGCGGGCAAACCTACGAGCAGTACTTC; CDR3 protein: CASSALVGGQTYEQYF
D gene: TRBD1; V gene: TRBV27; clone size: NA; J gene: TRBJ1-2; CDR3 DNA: TGTGCCAGCAGTCCACTCCGGGACAGGGAGTATGGCTACACCTTC; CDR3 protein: CASSPLRDREYGYTF
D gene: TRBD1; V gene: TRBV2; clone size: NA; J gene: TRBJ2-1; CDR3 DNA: TGTGCCAGCAGTCGACAGGGGGTACCTAATGAGCAGTTCTTC; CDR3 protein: CASSRQGVPNEQFF
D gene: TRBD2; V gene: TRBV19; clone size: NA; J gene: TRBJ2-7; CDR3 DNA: TGTGCCAGTAGTATGGGGCGGGAGGACGAGCAGTACTTC; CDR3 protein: CASSMGREDEQYF
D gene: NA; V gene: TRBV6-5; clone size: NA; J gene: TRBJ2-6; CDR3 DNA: TGTGCCTCCGGGACACCCTCTGGGGCCAACGTCCTGACTTTC; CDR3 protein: CASGTPSGANVLTF
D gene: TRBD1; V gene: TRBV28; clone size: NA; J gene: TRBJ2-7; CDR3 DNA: TGTGCCAGCAGTTCAGCTCCGGGACAGGGTTACGAGCAGTACTTC; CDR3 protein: CASSSAPGQGYEQYF
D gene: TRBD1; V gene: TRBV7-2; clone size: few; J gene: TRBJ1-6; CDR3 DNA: TGTGCCAGCAGCAGACGGGACAGGGACCTTGATTCACCCCTCCACTTT; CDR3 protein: CASSRRDRDLDSPLHF
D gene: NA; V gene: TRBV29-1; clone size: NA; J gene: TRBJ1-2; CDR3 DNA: TGCAGCGTTGAAGGTGGAGGTACTAACTATGGCTACACCTTC; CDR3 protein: CSVEGGGTNYGYTF
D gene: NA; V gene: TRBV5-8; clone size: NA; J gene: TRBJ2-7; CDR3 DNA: TGTGCCAGCAGCCCTCTGCGACAGGCAACCTACGAGCAGTACTTC; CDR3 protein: CASSPLRQATYEQYF
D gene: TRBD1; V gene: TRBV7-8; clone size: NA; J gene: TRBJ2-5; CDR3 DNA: TGTGCCAGCAGCATGTACTTAGGGACAGGGGATGAGACCCAGTACTTC; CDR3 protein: CASSMYLGTGDETQYF
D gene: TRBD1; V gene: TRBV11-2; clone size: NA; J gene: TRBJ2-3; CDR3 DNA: TGTGCCAGCAGCGCTACTGGGACAGGGTTGCATACGCAGTATTTT; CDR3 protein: CASSATGTGLHTQYF
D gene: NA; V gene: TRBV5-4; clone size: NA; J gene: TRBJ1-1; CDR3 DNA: TGTGCCAGCAGCTTCTACGCAGGGGAAGCTGAAGCTTTCTTT; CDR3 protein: CASSFYAGEAEAFF
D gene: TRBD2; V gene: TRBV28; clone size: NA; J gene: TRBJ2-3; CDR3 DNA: TGTGCCAGCAGTTTGCCGACTAGCGGGACTGGAGATACGCAGTATTTT; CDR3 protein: CASSLPTSGTGDTQYF
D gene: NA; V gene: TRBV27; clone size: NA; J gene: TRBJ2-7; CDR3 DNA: TGTGCCAGCAGTTTGCTCGGGTCGGCCTACGAGCAGTACTTC; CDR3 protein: CASSLLGSAYEQYF
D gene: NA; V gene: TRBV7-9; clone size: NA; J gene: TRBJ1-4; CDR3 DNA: TGTGCCAGCAGCTCCAGTGAATTTGAAAAACTGTTTTTT; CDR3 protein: CASSSSEFEKLFF
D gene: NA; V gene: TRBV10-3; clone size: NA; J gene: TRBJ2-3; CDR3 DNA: TGTGCCATCAGTGAGTCCCCAGTTTCTACAGATACGCAGTATTTT; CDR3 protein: CAISESPVSTDTQYF
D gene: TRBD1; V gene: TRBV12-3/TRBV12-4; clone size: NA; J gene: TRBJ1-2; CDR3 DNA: TGTGCCAGCAGTTGGGACAGATTCTATGGCTACACCTTC; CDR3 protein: CASSWDRFYGYTF
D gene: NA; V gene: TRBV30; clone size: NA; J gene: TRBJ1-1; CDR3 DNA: TGTGCCTGGAAGGGGCCAGGGAACACTGAAGCTTTCTTT; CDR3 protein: CAWKGPGNTEAFF
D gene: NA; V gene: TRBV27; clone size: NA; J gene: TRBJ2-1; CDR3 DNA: TGTGCCAGCAGCTTAGGGCAGGGGGGATACAATGAGCAGTTCTTC; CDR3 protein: CASSLGQGGYNEQFF
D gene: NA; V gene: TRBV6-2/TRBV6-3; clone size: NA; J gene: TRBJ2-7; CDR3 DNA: TGTGCCAGCAGTTACGCCGGGACATACGAGCAGTACTTC; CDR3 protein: CASSYAGTYEQYF
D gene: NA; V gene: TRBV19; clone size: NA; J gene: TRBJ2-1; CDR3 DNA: TGTGCCAGCACGACCACCGGCGGGTCCTACAATGAGCAGTTCTTC; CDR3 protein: CASTTTGGSYNEQFF
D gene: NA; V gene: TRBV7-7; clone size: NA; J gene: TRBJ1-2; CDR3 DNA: TGTGCTAGCCTTATACCTAAATCTGGCTACACCTTC; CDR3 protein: CASLIPKSGYTF
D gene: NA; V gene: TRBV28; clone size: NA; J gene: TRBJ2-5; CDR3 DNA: TGTGCCAGCAGTTGGGTGGCGGATCAAGAGACCCAGTACTTC; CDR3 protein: CASSWVADQETQYF
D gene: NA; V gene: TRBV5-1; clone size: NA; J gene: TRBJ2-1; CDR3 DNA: TGCGCCAGCATGGACGGGAGCTCCTACAATGAGCAGTTCTTC; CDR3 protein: CASMDGSSYNEQFF
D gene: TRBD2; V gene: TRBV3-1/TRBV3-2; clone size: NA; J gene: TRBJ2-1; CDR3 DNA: TGTGCCAGCAGCCAAGTGGCGGGAGGCTACTACAATGAGCAGTTCTTC; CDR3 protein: CASSQVAGGYYNEQFF
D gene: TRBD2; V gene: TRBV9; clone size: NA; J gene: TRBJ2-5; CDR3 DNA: TGTGCCAGCAGCGTAGTAGGTAGCGGGAATCAAGAGACCCAGTACTTC; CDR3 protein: CASSVVGSGNQETQYF
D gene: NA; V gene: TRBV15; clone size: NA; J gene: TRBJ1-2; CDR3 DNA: TGTGCCACCCAAGACCGGGGGGGAGTGGATGGCTACACCTTC; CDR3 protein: CATQDRGGVDGYTF
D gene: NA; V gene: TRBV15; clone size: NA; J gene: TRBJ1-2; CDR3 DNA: TGTGCCACCAGCAGAGATCTGGCAGGGGTGGGCTACACCTTC; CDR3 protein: CATSRDLAGVGYTF
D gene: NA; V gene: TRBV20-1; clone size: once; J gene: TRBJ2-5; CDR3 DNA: TGCAGTGCTAGTCTGCAGACGGGGGAGACCCAGTACTTC; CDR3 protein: CSASLQTGETQYF
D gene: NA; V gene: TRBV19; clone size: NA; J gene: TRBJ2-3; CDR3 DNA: TGTGCCAGTAGCGGCCTGGGCAGCCACACAGATACGCAGTATTTT; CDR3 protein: CASSGLGSHTDTQYF
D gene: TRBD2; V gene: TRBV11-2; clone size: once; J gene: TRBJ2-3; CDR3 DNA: TGTGCCAGCAGCCCTACTACCGGGACTAGCGGTAGCACAGATACGCAGTATTTT; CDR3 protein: CASSPTTGTSGSTDTQYF
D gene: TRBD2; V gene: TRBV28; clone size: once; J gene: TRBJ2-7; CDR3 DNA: TGTGCCAGCAGTCCAACAAATATGGCGGGAGGCTCGGAGCAGTACTTC; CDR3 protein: CASSPTNMAGGSEQYF
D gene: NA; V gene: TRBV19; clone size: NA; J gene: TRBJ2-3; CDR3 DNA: TGTGCCAGTAGTATTAGGCAGGCGGATACGCAGTATTTT; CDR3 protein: CASSIRQADTQYF
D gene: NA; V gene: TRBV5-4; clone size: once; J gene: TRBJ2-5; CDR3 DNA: TGTGCCAGCAGCTTCGGGGATGCGACCCAGTACTTC; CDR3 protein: CASSFGDATQYF
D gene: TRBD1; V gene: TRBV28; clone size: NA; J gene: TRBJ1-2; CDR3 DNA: TGTGCCAGCAGTCGTTCCCTCAGGGGGCCCATCCCCCCAACTTCTGGCTACACCTTC; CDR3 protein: CASSRSLRGPIPPTSGYTF
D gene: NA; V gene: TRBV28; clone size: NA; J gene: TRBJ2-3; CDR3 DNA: TGTGCCAGCAGTAGGGGGATCGAGTACACAGATACGCAGTATTTT; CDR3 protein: CASSRGIEYTDTQYF
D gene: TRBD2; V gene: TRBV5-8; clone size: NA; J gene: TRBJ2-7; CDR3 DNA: TGTGCCAGCAGCCGATCGGGACTAGCGGGAGCGAAACAGTACTTC; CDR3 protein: CASSRSGLAGAKQYF
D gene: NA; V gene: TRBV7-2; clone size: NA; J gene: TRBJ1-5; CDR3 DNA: TGTGCCAGCAGCAGGGGGGGGGATCAGCCCCAGCATTTT; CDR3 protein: CASSRGGDQPQHF
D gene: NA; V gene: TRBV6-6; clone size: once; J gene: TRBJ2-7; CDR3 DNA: TGTGCCTCCGGTACGGACGAGCAGTACTTC; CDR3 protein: CASGTDEQYF
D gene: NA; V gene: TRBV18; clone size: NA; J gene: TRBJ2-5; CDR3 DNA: TGTGCCAGCTCACCAGGGAGACAAGAGACCCAGTACTTC; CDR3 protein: CASSPGRQETQYF
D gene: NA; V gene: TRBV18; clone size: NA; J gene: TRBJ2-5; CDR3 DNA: TGTGCCAGCTCACCACCGTCCTATCAAGAGACCCAGTACTTC; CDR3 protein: CASSPPSYQETQYF
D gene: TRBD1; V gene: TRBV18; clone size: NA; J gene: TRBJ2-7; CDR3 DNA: TGTGCCAGCTCACCGACCGAGGGGGCGAACTACGAGCAGTACTTC; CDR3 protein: CASSPTEGANYEQYF
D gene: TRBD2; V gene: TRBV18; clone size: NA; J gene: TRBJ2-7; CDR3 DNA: TGTGCCAGCTCAGGTAGCGGGACAATTTGGGGCGAGCAGTACTTC; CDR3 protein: CASSGSGTIWGEQYF
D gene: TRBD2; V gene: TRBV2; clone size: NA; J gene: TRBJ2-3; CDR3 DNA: TGTGCCAGCAGTTTGACGGCTAGCGGGAGTGGGGCAGATACGCAGTATTTT; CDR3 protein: CASSLTASGSGADTQYF
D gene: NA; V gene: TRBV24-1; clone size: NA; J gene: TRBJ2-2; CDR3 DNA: TGTGCCACCAGTGATTTGGGAGAGGCAAACACCGGGGAGCTGTTTTTT; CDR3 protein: CATSDLGEANTGELFF
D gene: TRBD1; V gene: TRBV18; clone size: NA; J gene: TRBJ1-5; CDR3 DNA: TGTGCCAGCTCACCGGGACAGGGGGCGCGTGTCAATCAGCCCCAGCATTTT; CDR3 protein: CASSPGQGARVNQPQHF
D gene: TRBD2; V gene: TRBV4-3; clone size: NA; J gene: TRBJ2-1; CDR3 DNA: TGCGCCAGCAGCCAAGATTATGCGGGAGGGCGCTCCTACAATGAGCAGTTCTTC; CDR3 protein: CASSQDYAGGRSYNEQFF
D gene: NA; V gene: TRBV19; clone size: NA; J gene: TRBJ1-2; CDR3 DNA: TGTGCCAGTAGTGCCGCAGGGGCCTATGGCTACACCTTC; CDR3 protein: CASSAAGAYGYTF